This paragraph reports one T cell receptor (beta chain). The antigen this receptor binds is unknown. No quality values exist for individual bases; no much larger clone is one base distant. This sample is drawn from a study of patients and donors after allogeneic stem cell transplantation (dated by TCRdb to about 2020). The CDR3 holds 18 amino acids from the cysteine to the phenylalanine. Of all the DNA, just the CDR3 is kept, 54 bases in frame from base 1. Reading the germline V gene gives CDR1 MNHEY and CDR2 SVGEGT. A distance of 24 bases separates the germline ends of V and J, which lose 7 bases and 2 bases respectively. Library creation used RT-PCR. The sample was run on a NextSeq 550. Through fastp at Q25 and MiXCR, TCRdb rebuilt clones from the public reads, retaining in-frame beta chains. For every CDR3 protein sequence, its rows merge into one entry that carries the most common genes and DNA. In this sample the table shows under 200,000 distinct CDR3 sequences, roughly 24% of which occur a single time. The ten largest make up 25% to 30% of the sample.

The material sequenced was blood, either unsorted or a sorted T cell fraction (not recorded which). The sequence came from a human donor who was either an allogeneic HSCT recipient or a stem cell or donor lymphocyte infusion donor (not recorded which). It is not recorded whose cells these are; they may come from a transplant donor. The V and J segments used are TRBV6-2 or TRBV6-3 and TRBJ1-5; no D segment can be confidently identified. The DNA is as follows: TGTGCCAGCAAGGACTCGTTGGGCCCTCCATCGGGCAATCAGCCCCAGCATTTT. The encoded protein is CASKDSLGPPSGNQPQHF.